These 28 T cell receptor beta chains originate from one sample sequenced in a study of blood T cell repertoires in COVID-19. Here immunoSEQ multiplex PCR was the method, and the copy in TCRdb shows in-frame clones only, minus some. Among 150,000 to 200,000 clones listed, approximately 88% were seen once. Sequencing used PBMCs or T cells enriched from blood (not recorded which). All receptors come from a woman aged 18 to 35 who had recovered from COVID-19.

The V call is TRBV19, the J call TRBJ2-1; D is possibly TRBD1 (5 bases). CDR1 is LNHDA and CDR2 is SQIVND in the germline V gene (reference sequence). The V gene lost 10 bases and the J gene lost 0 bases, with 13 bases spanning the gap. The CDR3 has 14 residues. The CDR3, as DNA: TGTGCCACCAGAAGGGGCCTCTCCTACAATGAGCAGTTCTTC. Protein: CATRRGLSYNEQFF.

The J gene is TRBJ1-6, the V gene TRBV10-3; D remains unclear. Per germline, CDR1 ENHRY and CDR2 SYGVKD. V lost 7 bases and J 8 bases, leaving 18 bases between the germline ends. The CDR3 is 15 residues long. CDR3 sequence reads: CAIKREGIGDSPLHF. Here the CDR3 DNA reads TGTGCCATCAAGCGGGAAGGGATAGGAGATTCACCCCTCCACTTT.

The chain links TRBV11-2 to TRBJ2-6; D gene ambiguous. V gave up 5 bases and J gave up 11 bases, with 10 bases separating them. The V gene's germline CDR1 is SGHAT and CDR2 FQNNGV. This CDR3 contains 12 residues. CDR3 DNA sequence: TGTGCCAGCAGCCCCGAGGTGTACGTCCTGACTTTC. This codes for CASSPEVYVLTF.

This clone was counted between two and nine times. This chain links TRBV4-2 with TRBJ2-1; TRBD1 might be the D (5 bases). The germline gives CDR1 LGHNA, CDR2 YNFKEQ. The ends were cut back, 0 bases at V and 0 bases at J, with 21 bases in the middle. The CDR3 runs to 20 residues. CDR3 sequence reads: CASSQDRAAGQRSSYNEQFF. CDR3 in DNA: TGTGCCAGCAGCCAAGATCGGGCGGCTGGACAAAGGAGCTCCTACAATGAGCAGTTCTTC.

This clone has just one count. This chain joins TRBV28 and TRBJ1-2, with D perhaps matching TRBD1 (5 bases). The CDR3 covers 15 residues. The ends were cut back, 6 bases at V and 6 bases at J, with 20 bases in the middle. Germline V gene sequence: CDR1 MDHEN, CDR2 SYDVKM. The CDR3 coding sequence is TGTGCCAGCAGCCCCACCCTGCGTAGGGGTCATGGCTACACCTTC. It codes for CASSPTLRRGHGYTF.

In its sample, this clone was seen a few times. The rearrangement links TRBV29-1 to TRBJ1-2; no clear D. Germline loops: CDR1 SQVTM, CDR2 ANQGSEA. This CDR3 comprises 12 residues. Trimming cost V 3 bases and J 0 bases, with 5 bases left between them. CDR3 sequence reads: CSVEKPNYGYTF. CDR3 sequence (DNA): TGCAGCGTTGAGAAGCCTAACTATGGCTACACCTTC.

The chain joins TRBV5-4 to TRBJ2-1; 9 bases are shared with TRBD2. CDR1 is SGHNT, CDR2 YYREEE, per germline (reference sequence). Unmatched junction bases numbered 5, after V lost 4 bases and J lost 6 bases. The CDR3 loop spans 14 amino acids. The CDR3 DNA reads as TGTGCCAGCAGCCGGCAACTAGCGGGCAATGAGCAGTTCTTC. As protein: CASSRQLAGNEQFF.

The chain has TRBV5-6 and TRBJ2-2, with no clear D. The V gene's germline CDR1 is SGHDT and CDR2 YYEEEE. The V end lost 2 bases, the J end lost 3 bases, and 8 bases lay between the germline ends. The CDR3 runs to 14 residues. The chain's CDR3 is CASSFGEYTGELFF. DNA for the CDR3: TGTGCCAGCAGCTTTGGAGAGTACACCGGGGAGCTGTTTTTT.

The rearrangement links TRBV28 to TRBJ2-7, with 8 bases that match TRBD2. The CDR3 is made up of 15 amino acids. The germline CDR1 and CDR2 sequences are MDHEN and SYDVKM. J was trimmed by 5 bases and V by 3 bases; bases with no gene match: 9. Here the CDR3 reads CASSLTGLAVHEQYF. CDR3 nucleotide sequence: TGTGCCAGCAGTTTGACTGGACTAGCTGTCCACGAGCAGTACTTC. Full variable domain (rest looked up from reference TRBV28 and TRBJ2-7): DVKVTQSSRYLVKRTGEKVFLECVQDMDHENMFWYRQDPGLGLRLIYFSYDVKMKEKGDIPEGYSVSREKKERFSLILESASTNQTSMYLCASSLTGLAVHEQYFGPGTRLTVT.

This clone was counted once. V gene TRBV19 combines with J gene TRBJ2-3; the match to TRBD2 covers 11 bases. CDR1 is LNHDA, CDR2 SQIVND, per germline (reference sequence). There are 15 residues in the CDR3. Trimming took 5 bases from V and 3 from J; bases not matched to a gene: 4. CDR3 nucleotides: TGTGCCAGTAGTCTTATAGCGGGAGGGACAGATACGCAGTATTTT. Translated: CASSLIAGGTDTQYF.

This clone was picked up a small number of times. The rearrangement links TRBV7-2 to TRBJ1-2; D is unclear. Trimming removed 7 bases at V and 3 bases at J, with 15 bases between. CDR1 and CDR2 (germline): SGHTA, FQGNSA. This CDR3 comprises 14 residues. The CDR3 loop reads CASTETGSYYGYTF. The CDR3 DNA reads TGTGCCAGCACCGAGACGGGGAGTTACTATGGCTACACCTTC.

CDR3 DNA sequence: TGTGCCAGCAGTTTAATACCAGGGCCGTTTGGAAACACCATATATTTT. Residues: CASSLIPGPFGNTIYF. The genes are TRBV27 and TRBJ1-3, with D possibly matching TRBD1 (5 bases). From germline, CDR1 is MNHEY and CDR2 SMNVEV (reference sequence). V lost 2 bases and J lost 3, with 14 bases in between. The CDR3 has 16 residues.

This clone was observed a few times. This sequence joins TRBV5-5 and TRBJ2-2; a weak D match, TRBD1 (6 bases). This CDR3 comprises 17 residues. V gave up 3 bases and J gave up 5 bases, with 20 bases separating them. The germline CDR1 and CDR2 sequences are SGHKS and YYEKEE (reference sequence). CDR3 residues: CASSSLRTVRMTGELFF. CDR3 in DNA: TGTGCCAGCAGCTCCCTGCGGACAGTGCGAATGACCGGGGAGCTGTTTTTT.

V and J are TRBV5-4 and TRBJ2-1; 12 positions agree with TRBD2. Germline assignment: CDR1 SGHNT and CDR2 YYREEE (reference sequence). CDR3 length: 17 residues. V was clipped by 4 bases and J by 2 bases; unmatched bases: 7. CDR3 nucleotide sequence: TGTGCCAGCAGCCTCGGGACTAGCGGGCCTGCCTACAATGAGCAGTTCTTC. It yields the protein CASSLGTSGPAYNEQFF.

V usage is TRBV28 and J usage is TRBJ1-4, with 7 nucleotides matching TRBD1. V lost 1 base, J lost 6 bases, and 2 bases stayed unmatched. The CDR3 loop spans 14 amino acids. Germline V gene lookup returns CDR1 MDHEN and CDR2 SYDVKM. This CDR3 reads CASSLLQGDEKLFF. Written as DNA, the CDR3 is TGTGCCAGCAGTTTATTGCAGGGGGATGAAAAACTGTTTTTT.

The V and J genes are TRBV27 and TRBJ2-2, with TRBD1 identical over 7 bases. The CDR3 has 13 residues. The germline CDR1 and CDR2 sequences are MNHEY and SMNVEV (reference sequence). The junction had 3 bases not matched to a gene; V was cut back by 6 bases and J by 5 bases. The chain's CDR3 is CASRAGGTGELFF. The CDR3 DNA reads TGTGCCAGCAGGGCAGGGGGTACCGGGGAGCTGTTTTTT.

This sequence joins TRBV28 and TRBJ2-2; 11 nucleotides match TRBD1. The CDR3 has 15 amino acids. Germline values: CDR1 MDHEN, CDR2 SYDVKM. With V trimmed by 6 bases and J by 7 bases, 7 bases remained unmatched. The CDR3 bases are TGTGCCAGCAGACCCGGGACAGGGGGGTTCGGGGAGCTGTTTTTT. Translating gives CASRPGTGGFGELFF. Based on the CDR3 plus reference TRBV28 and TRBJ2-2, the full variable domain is DVKVTQSSRYLVKRTGEKVFLECVQDMDHENMFWYRQDPGLGLRLIYFSYDVKMKEKGDIPEGYSVSREKKERFSLILESASTNQTSMYLCASRPGTGGFGELFFGEGSRLTVL.

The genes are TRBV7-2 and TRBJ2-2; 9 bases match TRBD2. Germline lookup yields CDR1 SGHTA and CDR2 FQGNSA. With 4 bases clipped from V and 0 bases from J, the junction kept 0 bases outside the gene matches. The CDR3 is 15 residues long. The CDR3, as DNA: TGTGCCAGCAGCTCTAGCGGGGCGAACACCGGGGAGCTGTTTTTT. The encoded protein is CASSSSGANTGELFF.

Here the CDR3 DNA reads TGCGCCAGCAGTCCATCGCCCCGGGAGACTGAAGCTTTCTTT. Amino acid sequence: CASSPSPRETEAFF. The V and J genes are TRBV4-3 and TRBJ1-1; D unresolved. Trimming cost V 6 bases and J 5 bases, with 16 bases left between them. There are 14 residues in the CDR3. Germline CDR1 reads LGHNA; CDR2 reads YSLEER.

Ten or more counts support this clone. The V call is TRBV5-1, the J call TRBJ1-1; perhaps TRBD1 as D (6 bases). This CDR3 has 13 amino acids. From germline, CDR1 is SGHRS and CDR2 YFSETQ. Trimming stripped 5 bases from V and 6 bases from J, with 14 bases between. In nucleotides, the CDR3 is TGCGCCAGCAGACTTGCGGGGGGGCCTGAAGCTTTCTTT. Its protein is CASRLAGGPEAFF.

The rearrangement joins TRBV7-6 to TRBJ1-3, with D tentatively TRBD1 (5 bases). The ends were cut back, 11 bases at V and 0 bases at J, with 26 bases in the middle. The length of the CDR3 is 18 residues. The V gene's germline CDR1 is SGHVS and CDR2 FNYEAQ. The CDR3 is CAGRGRVREVDSGNTIYF. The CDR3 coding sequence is TGTGCCGGGCGGGGCAGGGTAAGGGAGGTGGACTCTGGAAACACCATATATTTT.

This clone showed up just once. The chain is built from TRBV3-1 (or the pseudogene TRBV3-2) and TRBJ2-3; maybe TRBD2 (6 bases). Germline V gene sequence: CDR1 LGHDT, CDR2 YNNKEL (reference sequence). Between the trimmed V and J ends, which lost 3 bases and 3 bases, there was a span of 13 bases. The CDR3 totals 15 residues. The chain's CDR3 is CASSQGGASTDTQYF. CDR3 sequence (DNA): TGTGCCAGCAGCCAGGGGGGTGCTAGTACAGATACGCAGTATTTT.

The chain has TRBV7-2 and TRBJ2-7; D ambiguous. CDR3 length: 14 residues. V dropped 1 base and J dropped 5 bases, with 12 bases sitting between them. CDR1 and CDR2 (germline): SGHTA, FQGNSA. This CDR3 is CASSLGAGFNEQYF. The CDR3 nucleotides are TGTGCCAGCAGCTTAGGAGCAGGATTCAACGAGCAGTACTTC.

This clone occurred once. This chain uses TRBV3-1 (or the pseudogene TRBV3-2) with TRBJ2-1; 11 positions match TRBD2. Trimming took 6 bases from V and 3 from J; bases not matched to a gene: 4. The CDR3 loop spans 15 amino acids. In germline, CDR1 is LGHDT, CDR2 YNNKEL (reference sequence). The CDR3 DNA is TGTGCCAGCAGGGGGGGACTAGCGGTCTACAATGAGCAGTTCTTC. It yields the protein CASRGGLAVYNEQFF.

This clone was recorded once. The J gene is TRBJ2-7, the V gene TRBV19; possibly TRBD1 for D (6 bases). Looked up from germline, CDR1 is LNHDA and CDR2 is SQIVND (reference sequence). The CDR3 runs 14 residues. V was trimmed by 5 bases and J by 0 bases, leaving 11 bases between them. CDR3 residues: CASSPNRDSYEQYF. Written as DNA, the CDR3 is TGTGCCAGTAGTCCCAACAGGGACTCCTACGAGCAGTACTTC.

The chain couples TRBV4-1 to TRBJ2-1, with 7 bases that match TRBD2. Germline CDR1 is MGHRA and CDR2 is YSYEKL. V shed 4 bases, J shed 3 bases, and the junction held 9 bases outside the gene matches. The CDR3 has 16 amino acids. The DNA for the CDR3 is TGCGCCAGCAGCCGAGGAGTTAGCGGGTACTACAATGAGCAGTTCTTC. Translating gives CASSRGVSGYYNEQFF.

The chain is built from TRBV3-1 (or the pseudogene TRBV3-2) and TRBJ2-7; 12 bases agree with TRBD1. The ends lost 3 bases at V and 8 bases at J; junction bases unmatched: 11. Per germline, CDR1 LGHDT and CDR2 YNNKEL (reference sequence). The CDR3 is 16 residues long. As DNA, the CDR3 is TGTGCCAGCAGCCACCGAGGGGGGACAGGGGGCTCGAAGCAGTACTTC. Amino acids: CASSHRGGTGGSKQYF.

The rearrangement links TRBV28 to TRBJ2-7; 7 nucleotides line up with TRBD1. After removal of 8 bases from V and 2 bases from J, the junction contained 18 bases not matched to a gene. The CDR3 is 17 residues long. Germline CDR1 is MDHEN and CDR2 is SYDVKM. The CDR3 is CASRSFSGRGGTYEQYF. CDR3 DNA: TGTGCCAGCCGCAGTTTCAGTGGAAGAGGGGGCACCTACGAGCAGTACTTC.